This T cell receptor (beta chain) is from a study of control samples from healthy donors and cancer patients. The CDR3 is 13 residues long. V lost 3 bases and J 2 bases, leaving 6 bases between the germline ends. The V gene's germline CDR1 is WSHSY and CDR2 SAAADI. This clone has a handful of counts. Data came from immunoSEQ multiplex PCR; TCRdb stores just in-frame clones and leaves some out. The sample has some 120,000 clones, more than 80% seen once. The origin of this receptor is a woman between 50 and 59 years old with colorectal cancer. The rearrangement uses TRBV10-2 and TRBJ2-3, with D uncertain. Sequenced input: PBMCs. CDR3 region: CASSEQITDTQYF. Here the CDR3 DNA reads TGCGCCAGCAGTGAACAGATCACAGATACGCAGTATTTT.